The 2 T cell receptor beta chains listed next were all sequenced from one sample in a study of breast tumors, draining lymph nodes, adjacent tissues. Axillary draining lymph nodes of breast cancer patients supplied the node samples. TCRdb re-derived calls from the multiplex PCR reads in MiXCR, one entry per CDR3 protein. The profile covers about 94,000 distinct CDR3 sequences, with approximately 30% appearing a single time and 8.1% taken by the ten largest. Sequences were obtained from axillary lymph node tissue. These receptors were collected from a female donor with breast cancer. Some clones in this sample may be carry-over from other donors' samples.

Comments on this clonotype: At one end, the junction sequence differs from germline, possibly due to a read error. The DNA for the CDR3 is TGTCCCACCAGCAGAGATTCCTGGGAGTATCAGCCCCAGCATTTT. It codes for CPTSRDSWEYQPQHF. The chain joins TRBV15 to TRBJ1-5; D remains unclear. The CDR3 length is 15 residues. Germline assignment: CDR1 LNHNV and CDR2 YYDKDF (reference sequence).

This clonotype was detected many times. The genes are TRBV5-6 and TRBJ2-2, with no clear D. V was pared by 0 bases and J by 7 bases, with 7 bases between. Germline V gives CDR1 SGHDT, CDR2 YYEEEE. The length of the CDR3 is 13 residues. The CDR3 loop reads CASSLGGYGELFF. CDR3 DNA: TGTGCCAGCAGCTTGGGGGGTTACGGGGAGCTGTTTTTT. Full variable domain (missing parts from reference TRBV5-6 and TRBJ2-2): DAGVTQSPTHLIKTRGQQVTLRCSPKSGHDTVSWYQQALGQGPQFIFQYYEEEERQRGNFPDRFSGHQFPNYSSELNVNALLLGDSALYLCASSLGGYGELFFGEGSRLTVL.